These 7 T cell receptor beta chains came from one sample sequenced in a study of blood T cells in healthy people across ages. The authors ran a second PCR of 7 to 11 cycles using a sample-barcoded 5' primer and a J-beta primer mix. Using its own MiXCR run on the 5' RACE reads, TCRdb lists one record per CDR3 protein. Here the sample spans 650,000 to 800,000 distinct CDR3 sequences, around 43% being singletons. The source material was blood. These receptors came from a man in his 60s in good health.

The CDR3 DNA is TGCAGCGTTGACGATAGCGGGGCCCCCACAGATACGCAGTATTTT. Its translation is CSVDDSGAPTDTQYF. This chain joins TRBV29-1 and TRBJ2-3; 8 nucleotides agree with TRBD2. In germline, CDR1 is SQVTM, CDR2 ANQGSEA. V shed 3 bases and J 2 bases; nucleotides not matched to a gene: 7. The CDR3 sequence is 15 residues long.

This rearrangement joins TRBV7-6 to TRBJ2-5, with 7 bases identical to TRBD2. CDR3 length equals 15 residues. The V gene end was trimmed by 2 bases and the J gene end by 4 bases; junction bases not matched to a gene: 7. CDR1 is SGHVS, CDR2 FNYEAQ, per germline. The CDR3: CASSLSGAAGETQYF. CDR3 in DNA: TGTGCCAGCAGCTTAAGCGGGGCCGCGGGAGAGACCCAGTACTTC.

This clonotype was counted a single time. At one of its ends the junction is not consistent with the germline gene, which may arise from a read error. This chain links TRBV6-1 with TRBJ1-2, with D possibly matching TRBD1 (6 bases). Looked up from germline, CDR1 is MNHNS and CDR2 is SASEGT. The CDR3 covers 15 residues. The CDR3 DNA reads TGTGCCAGCCGGAAGGGAACGACAGGCAACTCTGGCTACACCTTC. It yields the protein CASRKGTTGNSGYTF.

V is TRBV30 and J is TRBJ1-2; no firm D call. With 0 bases removed from V and 2 bases from J, the gap between germline ends came to 7 bases. This CDR3 region has 13 residues. Germline V gene lookup returns CDR1 GTSNPN and CDR2 SVGIG (reference sequence). The CDR3 region has the DNA TGTGCCTGGAGTGTGGGAGAAAACTATGGCTACACCTTC. This sequence encodes CAWSVGENYGYTF. Complete variable domain (other parts from reference TRBV30 and TRBJ1-2): SQTIHQWPATLVQPVGSPLSLECTVEGTSNPNLYWYRQAAGRGLQLLFYSVGIGQISSEVPQNLSASRPQDRQFILSSKKLLLSDSGFYLCAWSVGENYGYTFGSGTRLTVV.

The rearrangement uses TRBV14 and TRBJ2-1; 11 positions match TRBD2. Germline V gene lookup returns CDR1 SGHDN and CDR2 FVKESK. The CDR3 is 13 amino acids. The trim removed 5 bases at V and 9 bases at J, leaving 3 bases unmatched. In DNA form, the CDR3 reads TGTGCCAGCAGCAGACTAGCGGGGACTGAGCAGTTCTTC. Its translation is CASSRLAGTEQFF. The variable domain in full, with the rest retrieved from reference TRBV14 and TRBJ2-1, is EAGVTQFPSHSVIEKGQTVTLRCDPISGHDNLYWYRRVMGKEIKFLLHFVKESKQDESGMPNNRFLAERTGGTYSTLKVQPAELEDSGVYFCASSRLAGTEQFFGPGTRLTVL.

This clonotype was seen more than once but under ten times. This sequence joins TRBV11-2 and TRBJ2-1, with D possibly being TRBD1 (5 bases). TRBJ2-7 matches the DNA end more closely, so the J call is doubtful. This CDR3 has 16 residues. CDR1 and CDR2 (germline): SGHAT, FQNNGV. The CDR3 region is CASSPTREGGYNEQYF. The CDR3 DNA reads as TGTGCCAGCAGCCCGACCAGGGAAGGTGGCTACAATGAGCAGTACTTC.

This clonotype was observed a few times. The rearrangement uses TRBV7-9 and TRBJ2-7; D unresolved. The CDR3 has 8 amino acids. Trimming pared 8 bases from V and 5 bases from J, leaving 1 base between. CDR1 is SEHNR and CDR2 is FQNEAQ in the germline V gene (reference sequence). The CDR3 DNA is TGTGCCAGCGACGAGCAGTACTTC. Translating gives CASDEQYF. Supplemented by reference TRBV7-9 and TRBJ2-7, the full variable domain reads DTGVSQNPRHKITKRGQNVTFRCDPISEHNRLYWYRQTLGQGPEFLTYFQNEAQLEKSRLLSDRFSAERPKGSFSTLEIQRTEQGDSAMYLCASDEQYFGPGTRLTVT.